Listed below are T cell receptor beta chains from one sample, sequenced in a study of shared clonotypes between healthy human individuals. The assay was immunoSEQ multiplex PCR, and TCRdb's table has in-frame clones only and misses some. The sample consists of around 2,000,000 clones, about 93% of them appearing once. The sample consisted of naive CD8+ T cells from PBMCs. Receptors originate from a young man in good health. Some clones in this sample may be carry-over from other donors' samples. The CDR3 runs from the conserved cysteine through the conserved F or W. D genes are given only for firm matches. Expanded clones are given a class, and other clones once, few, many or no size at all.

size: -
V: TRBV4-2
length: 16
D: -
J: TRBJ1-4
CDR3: CASSQLRDGVNEKLFF
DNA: TGTGCCAGCAGCCAACTCCGGGACGGCGTTAATGAAAAACTGTTTTTT

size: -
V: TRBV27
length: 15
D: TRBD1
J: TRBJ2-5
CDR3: CASSLGTGGGETQYF
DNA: TGTGCCAGCAGTTTAGGGACAGGGGGCGGGGAGACCCAGTACTTC

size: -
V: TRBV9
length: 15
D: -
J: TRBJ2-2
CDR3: CASSAGGVNTGELFF
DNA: TGTGCCAGCAGCGCCGGCGGGGTGAACACCGGGGAGCTGTTTTTT

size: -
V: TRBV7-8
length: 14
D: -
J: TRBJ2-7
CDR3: CASSPEGLPYEQYF
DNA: TGTGCCAGCAGCCCAGAGGGACTTCCCTACGAGCAGTACTTC

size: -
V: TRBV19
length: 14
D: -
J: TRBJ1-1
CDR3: CASSIDQLNTEAFF
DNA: TGTGCCAGTAGTATAGACCAGTTAAACACTGAAGCTTTCTTT

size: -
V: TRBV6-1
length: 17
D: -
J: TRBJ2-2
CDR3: CASSEAFYRESTGELFF
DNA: TGTGCCAGCAGTGAAGCTTTCTACAGGGAGAGCACCGGGGAGCTGTTTTTT

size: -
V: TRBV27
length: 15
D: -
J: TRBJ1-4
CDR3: CASSPMRGSREKLFF
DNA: TGTGCCAGCAGTCCCATGAGGGGGAGCCGCGAAAAACTGTTTTTT

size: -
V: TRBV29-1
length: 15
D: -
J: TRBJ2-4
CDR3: CSVEGTTIAKNIQYF
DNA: TGCAGCGTTGAAGGGACTACCATAGCCAAAAACATTCAGTACTTC

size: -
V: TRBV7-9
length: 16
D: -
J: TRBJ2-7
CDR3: CASSSLRSDYPYEQYF
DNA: TGTGCCAGCAGCTCCCTTCGATCGGACTACCCCTACGAGCAGTACTTC

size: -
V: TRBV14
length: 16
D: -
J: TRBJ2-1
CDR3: CASSQDLNGRYNEQFF
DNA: TGTGCCAGCAGCCAAGATCTGAATGGGAGGTACAATGAGCAGTTCTTC

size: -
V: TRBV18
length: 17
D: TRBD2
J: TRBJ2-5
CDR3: CASSTGGEQGHQETQYF
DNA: TGTGCCAGCTCAACCGGGGGGGAACAGGGACACCAAGAGACCCAGTACTTC

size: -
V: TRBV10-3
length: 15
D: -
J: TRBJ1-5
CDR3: CAISESEQLNQPQHF
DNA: TGTGCCATCAGTGAGTCGGAGCAGCTCAATCAGCCCCAGCATTTT

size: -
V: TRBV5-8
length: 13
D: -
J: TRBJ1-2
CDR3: CASSQDSFWGYTF
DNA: TGTGCCAGCAGCCAGGACAGTTTCTGGGGCTACACCTTC

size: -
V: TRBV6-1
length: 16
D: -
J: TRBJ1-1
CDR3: CASSELAFNLNTEAFF
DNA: TGTGCCAGCAGTGAACTAGCTTTCAATCTGAACACTGAAGCTTTCTTT

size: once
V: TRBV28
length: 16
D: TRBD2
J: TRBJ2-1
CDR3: CASSPRPGLATGEQFF
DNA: TGTGCCAGCAGTCCACGACCCGGACTAGCTACCGGTGAGCAGTTCTTC

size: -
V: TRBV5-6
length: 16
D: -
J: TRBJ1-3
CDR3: CASSPDRGVSGNTIYF
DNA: TGTGCCAGCAGCCCGGACCGAGGAGTCTCTGGAAACACCATATATTTT

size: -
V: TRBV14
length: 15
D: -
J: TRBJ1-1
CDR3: CASNPPGVIYPEAFF
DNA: TGTGCCAGCAACCCACCCGGGGTTATCTACCCTGAAGCTTTCTTT

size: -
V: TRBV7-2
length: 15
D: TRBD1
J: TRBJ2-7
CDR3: CASSLGGGQSYEQYF
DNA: TGTGCCAGCAGCTTAGGAGGGGGACAGTCCTACGAGCAGTACTTC

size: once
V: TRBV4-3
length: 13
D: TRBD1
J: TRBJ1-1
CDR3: CASSGLQGTEAFF
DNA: TGCGCCAGCAGCGGACTACAGGGGACTGAAGCTTTCTTT

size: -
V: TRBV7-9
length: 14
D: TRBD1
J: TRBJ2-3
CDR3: CASSSDRGPDTQYF
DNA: TGTGCCAGCAGCTCCGACAGGGGGCCCGATACGCAGTATTTT

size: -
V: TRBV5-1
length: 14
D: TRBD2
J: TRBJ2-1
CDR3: CASSSSGTYNEQFF
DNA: TGCGCCAGCAGCTCGAGCGGGACCTACAATGAGCAGTTCTTC

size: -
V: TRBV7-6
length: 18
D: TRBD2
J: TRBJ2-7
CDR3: CASSPTLAGGPLSYEQYF
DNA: TGTGCCAGCAGTCCTACCTTAGCGGGAGGGCCTCTATCCTACGAGCAGTACTTC

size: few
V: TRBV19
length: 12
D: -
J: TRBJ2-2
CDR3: CASSIMTGELFF
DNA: TGTGCCAGTAGTATAATGACCGGGGAGCTGTTTTTT

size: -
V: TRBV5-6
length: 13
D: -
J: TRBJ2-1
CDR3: CASSLRAYNEQFF
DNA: TGTGCCAGCAGCCTGCGGGCCTACAATGAGCAGTTCTTC

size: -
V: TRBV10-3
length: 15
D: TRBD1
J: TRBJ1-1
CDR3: CAIRTNRQGKSEAFF
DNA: TGTGCCATCAGAACAAATAGACAGGGTAAATCTGAAGCTTTCTTT

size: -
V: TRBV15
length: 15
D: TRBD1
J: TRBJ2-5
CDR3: CATSRDGTGQETQYF
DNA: TGTGCCACCAGCAGAGATGGGACAGGCCAAGAGACCCAGTACTTC

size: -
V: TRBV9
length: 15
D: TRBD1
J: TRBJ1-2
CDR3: CASSAAAGTVQGYTF
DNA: TGTGCCAGCAGCGCCGCAGCCGGGACAGTTCAAGGCTACACCTTC

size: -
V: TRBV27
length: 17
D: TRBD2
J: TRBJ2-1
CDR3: CASSYLPGTSGHNEQFF
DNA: TGTGCCAGCAGTTACCTCCCAGGGACTAGCGGACACAATGAGCAGTTCTTC

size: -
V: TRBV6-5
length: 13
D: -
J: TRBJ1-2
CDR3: CASSYSVDYGYTF
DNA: TGTGCCAGCAGTTACTCGGTGGACTATGGCTACACCTTC

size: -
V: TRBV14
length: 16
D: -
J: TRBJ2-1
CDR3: CASSQLLATSIGEQFF
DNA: TGTGCCAGCAGCCAACTCCTAGCGACCTCGATCGGTGAGCAGTTCTTC

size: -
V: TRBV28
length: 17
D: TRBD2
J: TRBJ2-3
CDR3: CASSTDLAGGDTDTQYF
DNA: TGTGCCAGCAGCACTGACTTAGCGGGGGGGGACACAGATACGCAGTATTTT

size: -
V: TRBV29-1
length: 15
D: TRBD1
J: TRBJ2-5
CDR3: CSVAQGQGAGETQYF
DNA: TGCAGCGTTGCCCAGGGACAGGGGGCTGGGGAGACCCAGTACTTC

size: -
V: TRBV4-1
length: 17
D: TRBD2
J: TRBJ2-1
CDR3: CASSQDTSGRKYNEQFF
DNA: TGCGCCAGCAGCCAAGACACTAGCGGGAGGAAATACAATGAGCAGTTCTTC

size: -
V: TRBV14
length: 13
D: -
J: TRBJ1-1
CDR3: CASSRRTGAEAFF
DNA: TGTGCCAGCAGCCGGCGGACCGGGGCTGAAGCTTTCTTT

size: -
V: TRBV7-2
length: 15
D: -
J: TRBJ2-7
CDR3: CASSRGTGVGHEQYF
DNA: TGTGCCAGCAGCCGAGGAACGGGAGTTGGGCACGAGCAGTACTTC

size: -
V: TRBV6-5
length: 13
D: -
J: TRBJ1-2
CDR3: CASSHRYDYGYTF
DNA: TGTGCCAGCAGCCACAGGTACGACTATGGCTACACCTTC

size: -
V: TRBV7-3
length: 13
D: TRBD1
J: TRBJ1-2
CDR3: CASSLSQGDGYTF
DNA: TGTGCCAGCAGCTTAAGTCAGGGGGATGGCTACACCTTC

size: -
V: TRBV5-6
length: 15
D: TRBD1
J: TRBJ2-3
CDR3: CASSYGTGLTDTQYF
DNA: TGTGCCAGCAGTTACGGGACAGGGTTGACAGATACGCAGTATTTT

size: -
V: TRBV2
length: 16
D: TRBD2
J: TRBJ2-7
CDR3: CASSESYRLAGYEQYF
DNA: TGTGCCAGCAGTGAATCCTATAGACTAGCGGGCTACGAGCAGTACTTC

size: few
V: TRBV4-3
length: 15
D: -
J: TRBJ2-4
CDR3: CASSQGSGVGNIQYF
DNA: TGCGCCAGCAGCCAAGGTTCGGGAGTTGGGAACATTCAGTACTTC

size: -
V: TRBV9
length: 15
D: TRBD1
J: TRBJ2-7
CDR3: CASSGTGGAGYEQYF
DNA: TGTGCCAGCAGCGGAACAGGGGGCGCGGGGTACGAGCAGTACTTC

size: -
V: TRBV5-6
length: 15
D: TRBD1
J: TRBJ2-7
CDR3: CASQMLQGAQYEQYF
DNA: TGTGCCAGTCAGATGTTACAGGGGGCGCAATACGAGCAGTACTTC

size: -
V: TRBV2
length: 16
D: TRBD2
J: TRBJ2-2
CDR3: CASMRGAGANTGELFF
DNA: TGTGCCAGCATGAGGGGAGCGGGAGCGAACACCGGGGAGCTGTTTTTT

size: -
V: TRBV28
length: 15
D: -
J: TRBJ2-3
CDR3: CASSLQVRRTDTQYF
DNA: TGTGCCAGCAGTTTACAGGTCCGTAGAACAGATACGCAGTATTTT

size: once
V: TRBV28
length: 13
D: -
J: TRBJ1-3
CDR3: CASRPSSGNTIYF
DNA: TGTGCCAGCAGGCCCTCCTCTGGAAACACCATATATTTT

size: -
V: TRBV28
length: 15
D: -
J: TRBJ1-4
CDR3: CASSSYRATNEKLFF
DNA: TGTGCCAGCAGTTCCTACAGGGCAACTAATGAAAAACTGTTTTTT

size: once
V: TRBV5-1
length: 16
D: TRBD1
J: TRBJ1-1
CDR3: CASSFNRGQTNTEAFF
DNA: TGCGCCAGCAGCTTTAACCGGGGACAGACGAACACTGAAGCTTTCTTT

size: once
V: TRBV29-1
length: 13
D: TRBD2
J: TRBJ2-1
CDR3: CSVAAGAAYEQFF
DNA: TGCAGCGTTGCGGCGGGAGCCGCGTATGAGCAGTTCTTC

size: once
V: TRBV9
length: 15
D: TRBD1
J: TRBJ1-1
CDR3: CASSATGGAWTEAFF
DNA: TGTGCCAGCAGCGCAACAGGGGGCGCGTGGACTGAAGCTTTCTTT

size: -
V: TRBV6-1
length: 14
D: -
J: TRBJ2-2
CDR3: CASSEGKYTGELFF
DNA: TGTGCCAGCAGTGAAGGGAAGTACACCGGGGAGCTGTTTTTT

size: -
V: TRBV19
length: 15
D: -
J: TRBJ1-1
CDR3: CASSILEGMNTEAFF
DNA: TGTGCCAGTAGTATACTGGAGGGCATGAACACTGAAGCTTTCTTT

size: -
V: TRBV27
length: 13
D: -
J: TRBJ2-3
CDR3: CASSSWGTDTQYF
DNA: TGTGCCAGCAGTTCATGGGGCACAGATACGCAGTATTTT

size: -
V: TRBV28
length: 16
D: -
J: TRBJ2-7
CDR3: CASSSIFPEGGGLQYF
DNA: TGTGCCAGCAGTTCTATATTCCCGGAGGGCGGGGGCCTTCAGTACTTC

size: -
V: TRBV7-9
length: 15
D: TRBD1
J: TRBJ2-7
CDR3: CASSLTTGAAYEQYF
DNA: TGTGCCAGCAGCTTAACGACAGGGGCCGCCTACGAGCAGTACTTC